These 29 T cell receptor beta chains were sequenced from one sample in a study of cytomegalovirus exposure and HLA in healthy donors. PCR employed 60 Vbeta and 13 Jbeta primers. TCRdb keeps only in-frame clones here, not all; method: immunoSEQ multiplex PCR. This sample has 100,000 to 120,000 clones, with nearly 80% found just once. The material sequenced was PBMCs. These receptors all stem from a woman in her 30s in good health and CMV-seronegative.

The V call is TRBV4-3, the J call TRBJ2-3; D is unresolved. Germline values: CDR1 LGHNA, CDR2 YSLEER. The ends were cut back, 0 bases at V and 2 bases at J, with 12 bases in the middle. This CDR3 contains 16 residues. CDR3: CASSQEPQAVTDTQYF. CDR3 sequence (DNA): TGCGCCAGCAGCCAAGAACCCCAGGCAGTCACAGATACGCAGTATTTT.

CDR3 sequence reads: CASGQVSYEQYF. CDR3 in DNA: TGCGCCAGCGGCCAAGTATCCTACGAGCAGTACTTC. The chain joins TRBV10-2 to TRBJ2-7; D remains ambiguous. CDR3 length: 12 amino acids. The V gene lost 8 bases and the J gene lost 1 base, with 9 bases spanning the gap. Germline CDR1 is WSHSY and CDR2 is SAAADI.

This clone has just a few counts. The CDR3 spells CASTYGRGDTEAFF. The CDR3 bases are TGTGCCAGCACATATGGCCGGGGGGACACTGAAGCTTTCTTT. The genes are TRBV6-1 and TRBJ1-1; the D gene is possibly TRBD1 (5 bases). Germline CDR1 reads MNHNS; CDR2 reads SASEGT. The CDR3 length is 14 residues. Trimming left V 7 bases short and J 3 bases short, with 15 bases between.

This clone came up a few times. The chain joins TRBV5-1 to TRBJ2-5; TRBD2 agrees at 9 bases. CDR1 is SGHRS, CDR2 YFSETQ, per germline. There are 13 residues in the CDR3. Germline trimming cut 5 bases from V and 5 bases from J; bases unmatched to any gene: 4. CDR3 coding DNA: TGCGCCAGCAGACTTAGCGGGAGTGAGACCCAGTACTTC. Amino acids: CASRLSGSETQYF.

This clone has more than one count but fewer than ten. This chain joins TRBV20-1 and TRBJ1-6; D ambiguous. The CDR3 is 11 amino acids. The germline CDR1 and CDR2 sequences are DFQATT and SNEGSKA (reference sequence). Trimming stripped 6 bases from V and 10 bases from J, with 10 bases between. This CDR3 is CSATDSSPLHF. In DNA form, the CDR3 reads TGCAGTGCAACGGACTCGTCACCCCTCCACTTT.

The V and J genes are TRBV7-9 and TRBJ2-5, with 10 bases that match TRBD1. The closer fit of TRBJ2-7 to the DNA end suggests the J call may be wrong. Germline CDR1 reads SEHNR; CDR2 reads FQNEAQ (reference sequence). The CDR3 runs to 15 residues. The CDR3 bases are TGTGCCAGCAGCTCCCAGGACAGGGGGGACTACGAGCAGTACTTC. This gives the protein CASSSQDRGDYEQYF.

The CDR3 loop is CASSTPSRTEAFF. The CDR3 nucleotides are TGTGCCAGTAGTACCCCCTCCCGGACTGAAGCTTTCTTT. V is TRBV19 and J is TRBJ1-1; unclear D gene. CDR1 and CDR2 (germline): LNHDA, SQIVND (reference sequence). This CDR3 has 13 residues. V lost 4 bases and J 5 bases, leaving 11 bases between the germline ends.

This clone occurred a few times. The chain has TRBV6-5 and TRBJ2-7; 7 nucleotides line up with TRBD1. This CDR3 is 14 amino acids long. Trimming at V came to 6 bases and at J to 1 base, leaving 6 bases not matched to a gene. Germline V gene lookup returns CDR1 MNHEY and CDR2 SVGAGI. The CDR3 nucleotides are TGTGCCAGCAGATCGGACAGGTCTTCCTACGAGCAGTACTTC. Its translation is CASRSDRSSYEQYF.

The rearrangement joins TRBV6-5 to TRBJ1-5; 7 bases align to TRBD1. The CDR3 spans 13 residues. The germline V gene has CDR1 MNHEY and CDR2 SVGAGI. Trimming cost V 6 bases and J 5 bases; bases outside gene matches: 4. Written as DNA, the CDR3 is TGTGCCAGCAGCGACAGGGACGATCAGCCCCAGCATTTT. As protein: CASSDRDDQPQHF.

The chain's CDR3 is CASSHNWDKGTEAFF. CDR3 bases: TGTGCCAGCAGCCACAACTGGGACAAGGGGACTGAAGCTTTCTTT. The chain uses TRBV5-4 and TRBJ1-1, with TRBD1 as a possible D gene (6 bases). The V gene lost 4 bases and the J gene lost 5 bases, with 18 bases spanning the gap. This CDR3 comprises 15 residues. The germline CDR1 and CDR2 sequences are SGHNT and YYREEE (reference sequence).

The V call is TRBV9, the J call TRBJ2-3; a possible D gene is TRBD1 (7 bases). Trimming took 0 bases from V and 5 from J, leaving 16 bases between them. The germline V gene encodes CDR1 SGDLS and CDR2 YYNGEE. The CDR3 extends over 16 amino acids. The CDR3, as DNA: TGTGCCAGCAGCGTAGCAGGGGGGATCACTCAAGATACGCAGTATTTT. It translates to CASSVAGGITQDTQYF.

The gene calls are TRBV4-2 and TRBJ2-1, with D perhaps matching TRBD2 (5 bases). The germline V and J ends were trimmed by 1 base and 9 bases, with 10 bases remaining between them. Germline lookup yields CDR1 LGHNA and CDR2 YNFKEQ. This CDR3 is built from 13 residues. The chain's CDR3 is CASSQVRGSEQFF. CDR3 DNA sequence: TGTGCCAGCAGCCAAGTTAGAGGGAGTGAGCAGTTCTTC.

The chain has TRBV29-1 and TRBJ2-7; TRBD2 matches 7 bases. Germline-derived CDR1 and CDR2 are SQVTM and ANQGSEA. The CDR3 totals 14 residues. The ends lost 5 bases at V and 4 bases at J; junction bases unmatched: 11. As DNA, the CDR3 is TGCAGCGTTCTGGTGGGGGGGAAGGGATACGAGCAGTACTTC. Amino acids: CSVLVGGKGYEQYF.

This chain connects TRBV7-6 to TRBJ2-3, with a possible D match to TRBD1 (6 bases). The ends were cut back, 5 bases at V and 0 bases at J, with 12 bases in the middle. From germline, CDR1 is SGHVS and CDR2 FNYEAQ. The length of the CDR3 is 15 residues. CDR3 in DNA: TGTGCCAGCAGCCAAGGACAGTCCAGCACAGATACGCAGTATTTT. Translating gives CASSQGQSSTDTQYF.

The rearrangement links TRBV5-1 to TRBJ2-7; 7 nucleotides line up with TRBD1. CDR1 is SGHRS, CDR2 YFSETQ, per germline. The CDR3 consists of 15 residues. V dropped 3 bases and J dropped 0; count of bases not matched to a gene: 6. CDR3 nucleotides: TGCGCCAGCAGCTGGAAGGGACAGAGCTCCTACGAGCAGTACTTC. Translation: CASSWKGQSSYEQYF.

The rearrangement links TRBV4-2 to TRBJ1-2, with D hard to call. This CDR3 spans 13 amino acids. The V gene's germline CDR1 is LGHNA and CDR2 YNFKEQ. Trimming took 3 bases from V and 7 from J, leaving 12 bases between them. The CDR3 bases are TGTGCCAGCAGCCACCAATCTGAGGCTGGCTACACCTTC. This encodes CASSHQSEAGYTF.

The chain carries TRBV30 and TRBJ1-1; D is perhaps TRBD1 (5 bases). Trimming left V 6 bases short and J 2 bases short, with 19 bases between. Germline CDR1 and CDR2: GTSNPN and SVGIG (reference sequence). The CDR3 length is 15 residues. The CDR3 bases are TGTGCCTGTTCCCCTGGGGCCGTTGGTAACACTGAAGCTTTCTTT. This translates into CACSPGAVGNTEAFF.

Notes on this clone: This sample includes further DNA sequences coding for the same CDR3. V gene TRBV6-1 combines with J gene TRBJ1-5, with D unclear. The ends were cut back, 4 bases at V and 2 bases at J, with 6 bases in the middle. The CDR3 covers 13 residues. Germline V gene sequence: CDR1 MNHNS, CDR2 SASEGT. The CDR3 sequence: CASSAGGNQPQHF. The CDR3 DNA follows: TGTGCCAGCAGTGCAGGCGGCAATCAGCCCCAGCATTTT.

CDR3 residues: CASSHRTSAYEQYF. CDR3 DNA sequence: TGTGCCAGTAGTCATCGGACTAGCGCCTACGAGCAGTACTTC. The gene calls are TRBV19 and TRBJ2-7; 9 nucleotides match TRBD2. The CDR3 consists of 14 residues. CDR1 and CDR2 (germline): LNHDA, SQIVND (reference sequence). J was trimmed by 2 bases and V by 5 bases; bases with no gene match: 4.

The chain has TRBV11-1 and TRBJ1-4, with a tentative D call TRBD1 (5 bases). This CDR3 is 15 amino acids long. Germline assignment: CDR1 SGHAT and CDR2 FQDESV (reference sequence). V was clipped by 3 bases and J by 0 bases, with 8 bases between them. The CDR3: CASSLSRATNEKLFF. The CDR3 DNA reads TGTGCCAGCAGCTTGTCCAGGGCAACTAATGAAAAACTGTTTTTT.

The chain is built from TRBV6-6 and TRBJ1-2; D ambiguous. The V gene lost 8 bases and the J gene lost 4 bases, with 20 bases spanning the gap. The CDR3 is made up of 15 amino acids. The germline CDR1 and CDR2 sequences are MNHNY and SVGAGI (reference sequence). The CDR3 DNA reads TGTGCCAGCCTCCGGGAAGCTAGGCTCCTCTATGGCTACACCTTC. Its protein is CASLREARLLYGYTF.

The genes are TRBV4-2 and TRBJ2-7; 10 positions agree with TRBD1. The trim removed 4 bases at V and 2 bases at J, leaving 8 bases unmatched. The CDR3 consists of 16 residues. The V gene's germline CDR1 is LGHNA and CDR2 YNFKEQ. CDR3 protein: CASSPSGTGDAYEQYF. CDR3 nucleotides: TGTGCCAGCAGCCCAAGCGGGACAGGGGACGCCTACGAGCAGTACTTC.

The chain employs TRBV27 and TRBJ2-7; weak D call: TRBD2 (6 bases). Germline V lookup: CDR1 MNHEY, CDR2 SMNVEV (reference sequence). Trimming took off 2 bases at V and 0 bases at J, with 11 bases between the two ends. The CDR3 loop spans 15 amino acids. CDR3 protein: CASSLDGRYSYEQYF. In nucleotides, the CDR3 is TGTGCCAGCAGTTTAGACGGGAGATACTCCTACGAGCAGTACTTC.

The chain is built from TRBV19 and TRBJ1-2; D is ambiguous. Trimming pared 1 base from V and 4 bases from J, leaving 7 bases between. CDR1 is LNHDA, CDR2 SQIVND, per germline (reference sequence). This CDR3 contains 13 residues. The CDR3 coding sequence is TGTGCCAGTAGTATAGGAACTGTCTATGGCTACACCTTC. Translation: CASSIGTVYGYTF.

V and J are TRBV9 and TRBJ1-1, with D tentatively TRBD1 (6 bases). V was cut by 7 bases and J by 1 base, with 11 bases left in between. CDR3 length: 13 residues. In germline, CDR1 is SGDLS, CDR2 YYNGEE. DNA of the CDR3: TGTGCCAGCTCCCAGGGGCCGAACACTGAAGCTTTCTTT. Encoded protein: CASSQGPNTEAFF.

The V gene is TRBV5-6, the J gene TRBJ2-1, with D possibly matching TRBD2 (5 bases). From germline, CDR1 is SGHDT and CDR2 YYEEEE. Trimming removed 2 bases at V and 4 bases at J, with 16 bases between. This CDR3 is built from 16 residues. The DNA of the CDR3 is TGTGCCAGCAGCTTATGGCGGGTGACTATTTACAATGAGCAGTTCTTC. Amino acid sequence: CASSLWRVTIYNEQFF. The whole variable domain, filled in from reference TRBV5-6 and TRBJ2-1, reads DAGVTQSPTHLIKTRGQQVTLRCSPKSGHDTVSWYQQALGQGPQFIFQYYEEEERQRGNFPDRFSGHQFPNYSSELNVNALLLGDSALYLCASSLWRVTIYNEQFFGPGTRLTVL.

The chain combines TRBV2 with TRBJ1-4, with D perhaps matching TRBD1 (5 bases). Deletions cut 2 bases from V and 10 bases from J, with 17 bases between. CDR1 is SNHLY and CDR2 is FYNNEI in the germline V gene. The CDR3 totals 15 residues. CDR3 sequence: CASSETQAQRGKLFF. DNA for the CDR3: TGTGCCAGCAGTGAAACACAGGCACAACGAGGAAAACTGTTTTTT.

This clone was picked up a small number of times. The chain joins TRBV7-7 to TRBJ2-5, with D hard to call. Germline lookup yields CDR1 SSHAT and CDR2 FNYEAQ (reference sequence). The CDR3 contains 14 residues. Trimming cost V 3 bases and J 2 bases, with 10 bases left between them. The CDR3 bases are TGTGCCAGCAGCTTTCGTTATTTTCAAGAGACCCAGTACTTC. It yields the protein CASSFRYFQETQYF. Full variable domain (rest looked up from reference TRBV7-7 and TRBJ2-5): GAGVSQSPRYKVTKRGQDVTLRCDPISSHATLYWYQQALGQGPEFLTYFNYEAQPDKSGLPSDRFSAERPEGSISTLTIQRTEQRDSAMYRCASSFRYFQETQYFGPGTRLLVL.

The rearrangement links TRBV27 to TRBJ1-2; weak D call: TRBD1 (6 bases). V was trimmed by 1 base and J by 10 bases, leaving 13 bases between them. From germline, CDR1 is MNHEY and CDR2 SMNVEV (reference sequence). The length of the CDR3 is 13 residues. DNA of the CDR3: TGTGCCAGCAGTTTATTGGCAGGGGCGGACTACACCTTC. It is translated as CASSLLAGADYTF.